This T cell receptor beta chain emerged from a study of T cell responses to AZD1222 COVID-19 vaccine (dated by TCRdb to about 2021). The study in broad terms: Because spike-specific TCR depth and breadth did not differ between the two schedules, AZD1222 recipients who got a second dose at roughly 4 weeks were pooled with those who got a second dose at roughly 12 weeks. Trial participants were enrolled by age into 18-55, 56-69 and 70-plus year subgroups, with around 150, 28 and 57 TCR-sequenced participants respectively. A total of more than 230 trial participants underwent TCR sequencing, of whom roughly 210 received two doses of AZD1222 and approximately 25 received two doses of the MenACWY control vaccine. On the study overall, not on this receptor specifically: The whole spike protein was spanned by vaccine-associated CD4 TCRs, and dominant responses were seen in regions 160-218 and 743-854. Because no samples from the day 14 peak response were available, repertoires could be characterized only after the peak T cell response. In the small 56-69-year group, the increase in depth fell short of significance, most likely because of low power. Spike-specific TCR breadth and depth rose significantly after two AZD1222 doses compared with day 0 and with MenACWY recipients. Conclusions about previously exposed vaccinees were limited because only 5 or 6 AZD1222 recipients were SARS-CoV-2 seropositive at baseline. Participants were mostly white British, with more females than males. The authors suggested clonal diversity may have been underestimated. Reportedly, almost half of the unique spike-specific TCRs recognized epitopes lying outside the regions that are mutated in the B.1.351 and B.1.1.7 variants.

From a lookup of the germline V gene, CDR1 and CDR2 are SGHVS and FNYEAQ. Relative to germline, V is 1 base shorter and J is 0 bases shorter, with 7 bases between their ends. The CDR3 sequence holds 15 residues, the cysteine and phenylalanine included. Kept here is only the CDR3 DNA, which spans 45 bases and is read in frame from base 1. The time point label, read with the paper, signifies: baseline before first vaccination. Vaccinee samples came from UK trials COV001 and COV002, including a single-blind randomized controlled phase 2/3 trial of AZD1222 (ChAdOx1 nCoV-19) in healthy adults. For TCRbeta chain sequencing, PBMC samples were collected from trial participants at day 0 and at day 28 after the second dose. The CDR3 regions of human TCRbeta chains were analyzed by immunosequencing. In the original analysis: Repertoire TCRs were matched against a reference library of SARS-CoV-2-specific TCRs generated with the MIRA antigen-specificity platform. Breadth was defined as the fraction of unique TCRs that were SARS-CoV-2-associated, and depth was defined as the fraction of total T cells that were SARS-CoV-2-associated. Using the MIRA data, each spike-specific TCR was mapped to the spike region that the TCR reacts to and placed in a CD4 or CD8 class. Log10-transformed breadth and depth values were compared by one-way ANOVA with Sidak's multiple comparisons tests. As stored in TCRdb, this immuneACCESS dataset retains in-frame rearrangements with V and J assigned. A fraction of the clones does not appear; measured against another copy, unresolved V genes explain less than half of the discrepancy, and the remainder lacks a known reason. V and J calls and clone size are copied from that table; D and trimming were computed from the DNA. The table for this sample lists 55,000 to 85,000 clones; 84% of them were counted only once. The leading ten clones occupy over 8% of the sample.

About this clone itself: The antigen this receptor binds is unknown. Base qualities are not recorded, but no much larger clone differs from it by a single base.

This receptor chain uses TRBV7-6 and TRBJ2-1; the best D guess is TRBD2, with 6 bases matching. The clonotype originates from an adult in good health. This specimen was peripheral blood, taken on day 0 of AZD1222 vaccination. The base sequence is TGTGCCAGCAGCTTAGACGGGGGCTCCTACAATGAGCAGTTCTTC. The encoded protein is CASSLDGGSYNEQFF.